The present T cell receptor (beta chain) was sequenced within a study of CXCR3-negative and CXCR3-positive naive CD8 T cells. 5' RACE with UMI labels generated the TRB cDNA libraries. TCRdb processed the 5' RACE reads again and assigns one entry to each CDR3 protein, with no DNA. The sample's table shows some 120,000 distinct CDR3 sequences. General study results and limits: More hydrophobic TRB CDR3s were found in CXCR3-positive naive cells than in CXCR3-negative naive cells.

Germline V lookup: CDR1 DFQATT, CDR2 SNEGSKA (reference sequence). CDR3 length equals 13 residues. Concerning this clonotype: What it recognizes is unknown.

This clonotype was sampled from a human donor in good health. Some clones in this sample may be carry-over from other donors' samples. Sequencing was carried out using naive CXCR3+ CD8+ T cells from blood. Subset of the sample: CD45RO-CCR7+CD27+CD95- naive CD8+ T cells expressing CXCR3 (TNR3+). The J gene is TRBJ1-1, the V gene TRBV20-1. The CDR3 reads CSARLMEGTEAFF.